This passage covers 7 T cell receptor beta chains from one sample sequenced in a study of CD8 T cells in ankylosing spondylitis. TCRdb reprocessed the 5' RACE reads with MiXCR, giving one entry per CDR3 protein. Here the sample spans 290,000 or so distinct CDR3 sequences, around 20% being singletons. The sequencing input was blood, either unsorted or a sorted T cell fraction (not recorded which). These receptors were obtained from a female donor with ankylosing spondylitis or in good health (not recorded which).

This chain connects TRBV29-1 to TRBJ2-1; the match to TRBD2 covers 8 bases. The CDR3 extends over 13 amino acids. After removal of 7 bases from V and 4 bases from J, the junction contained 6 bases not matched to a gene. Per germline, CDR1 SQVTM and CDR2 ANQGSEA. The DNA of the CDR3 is TGCAGCGCCGCGACTAGCGTATACAATGAGCAGTTCTTC. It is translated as CSAATSVYNEQFF.

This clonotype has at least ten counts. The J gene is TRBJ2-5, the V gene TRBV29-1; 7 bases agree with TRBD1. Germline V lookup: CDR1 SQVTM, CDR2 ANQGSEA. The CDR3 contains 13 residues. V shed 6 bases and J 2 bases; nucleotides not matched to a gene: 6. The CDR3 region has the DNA TGCAGCGTCGAACGGGACAGACAAGAGACCCAGTACTTC. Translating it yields CSVERDRQETQYF. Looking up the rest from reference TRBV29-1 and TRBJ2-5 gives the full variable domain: SAVISQKPSRDICQRGTSLTIQCQVDSQVTMMFWYRQQPGQSLTLIATANQGSEATYESGFVIDKFPISRPNLTFSTLTVSNMSPEDSSIYLCSVERDRQETQYFGPGTRLLVL.

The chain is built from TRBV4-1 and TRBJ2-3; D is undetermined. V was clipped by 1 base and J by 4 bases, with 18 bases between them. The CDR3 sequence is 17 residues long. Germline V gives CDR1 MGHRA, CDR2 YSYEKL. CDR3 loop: CASSQVGYTALPDTQYF. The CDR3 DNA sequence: TGCGCCAGCAGCCAAGTCGGATACACGGCCTTACCAGATACGCAGTATTTT.

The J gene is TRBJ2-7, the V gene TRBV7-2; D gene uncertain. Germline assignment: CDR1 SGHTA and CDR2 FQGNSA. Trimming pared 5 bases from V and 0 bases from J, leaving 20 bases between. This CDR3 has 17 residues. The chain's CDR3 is CASSAPATLDSSYEQYF. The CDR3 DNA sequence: TGTGCCAGCAGCGCACCTGCTACACTTGATAGCTCCTACGAGCAGTACTTC.

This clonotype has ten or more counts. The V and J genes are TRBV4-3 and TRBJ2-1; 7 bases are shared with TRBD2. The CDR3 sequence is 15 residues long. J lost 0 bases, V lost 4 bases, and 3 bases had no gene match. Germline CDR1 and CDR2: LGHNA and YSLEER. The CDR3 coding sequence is TGCGCCAGCAGCCCAGCGGGGATCTCCTACAATGAGCAGTTCTTC. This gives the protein CASSPAGISYNEQFF.

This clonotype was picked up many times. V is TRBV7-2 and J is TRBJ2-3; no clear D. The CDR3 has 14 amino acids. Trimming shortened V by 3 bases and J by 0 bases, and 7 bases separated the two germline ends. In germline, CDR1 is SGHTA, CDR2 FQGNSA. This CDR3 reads CASSFEFSTDTQYF. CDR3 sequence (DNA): TGTGCCAGCAGCTTCGAATTTAGCACAGATACGCAGTATTTT.

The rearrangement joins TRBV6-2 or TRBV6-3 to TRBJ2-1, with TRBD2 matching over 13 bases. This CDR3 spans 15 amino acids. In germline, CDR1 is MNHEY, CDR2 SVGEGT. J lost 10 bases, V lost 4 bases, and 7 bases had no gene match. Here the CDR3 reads CASSFGLAGAGEQFF. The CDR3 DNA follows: TGTGCCAGCAGTTTCGGACTAGCGGGAGCAGGAGAGCAGTTCTTC.